The clone carrying this TCR beta chain was observed a single time. This sample is drawn from a study of blood T cell repertoires in COVID-19. Study overall: Sample material is recorded as cDNA or gDNA derived from T cells, B-cell-depleted T cells, or PBMCs.

V was cut by 4 bases and J by 5 bases, with 14 bases left in between. Per the germline V gene, CDR1 is LNHDA and CDR2 is SQIVND (reference sequence). This CDR3 is built from 14 residues. Authors' processing steps: Reference gene primers were amplified, and this amplification served to estimate nucleated cell counts. Profiled with immunoSEQ multiplex PCR; TCRdb holds only in-frame clones, not every one. V and J calls and clone size come straight from that table; D and trimming were deduced from the DNA. Of more than 80,000 clones listed, approximately 85% were seen once; the top ten hold approximately 2.8%.

This chain uses TRBV19 with TRBJ2-5; TRBD2 might be the D (6 bases). This TCR derives from a woman older than 75 with COVID-19, enrolled during active disease. The sample was peripheral blood. CDR3 nucleotide sequence: TGTGCCAGTAGTAGCCTGGCAGGAGGGGAGACCCAGTACTTC. Its protein product is CASSSLAGGETQYF.